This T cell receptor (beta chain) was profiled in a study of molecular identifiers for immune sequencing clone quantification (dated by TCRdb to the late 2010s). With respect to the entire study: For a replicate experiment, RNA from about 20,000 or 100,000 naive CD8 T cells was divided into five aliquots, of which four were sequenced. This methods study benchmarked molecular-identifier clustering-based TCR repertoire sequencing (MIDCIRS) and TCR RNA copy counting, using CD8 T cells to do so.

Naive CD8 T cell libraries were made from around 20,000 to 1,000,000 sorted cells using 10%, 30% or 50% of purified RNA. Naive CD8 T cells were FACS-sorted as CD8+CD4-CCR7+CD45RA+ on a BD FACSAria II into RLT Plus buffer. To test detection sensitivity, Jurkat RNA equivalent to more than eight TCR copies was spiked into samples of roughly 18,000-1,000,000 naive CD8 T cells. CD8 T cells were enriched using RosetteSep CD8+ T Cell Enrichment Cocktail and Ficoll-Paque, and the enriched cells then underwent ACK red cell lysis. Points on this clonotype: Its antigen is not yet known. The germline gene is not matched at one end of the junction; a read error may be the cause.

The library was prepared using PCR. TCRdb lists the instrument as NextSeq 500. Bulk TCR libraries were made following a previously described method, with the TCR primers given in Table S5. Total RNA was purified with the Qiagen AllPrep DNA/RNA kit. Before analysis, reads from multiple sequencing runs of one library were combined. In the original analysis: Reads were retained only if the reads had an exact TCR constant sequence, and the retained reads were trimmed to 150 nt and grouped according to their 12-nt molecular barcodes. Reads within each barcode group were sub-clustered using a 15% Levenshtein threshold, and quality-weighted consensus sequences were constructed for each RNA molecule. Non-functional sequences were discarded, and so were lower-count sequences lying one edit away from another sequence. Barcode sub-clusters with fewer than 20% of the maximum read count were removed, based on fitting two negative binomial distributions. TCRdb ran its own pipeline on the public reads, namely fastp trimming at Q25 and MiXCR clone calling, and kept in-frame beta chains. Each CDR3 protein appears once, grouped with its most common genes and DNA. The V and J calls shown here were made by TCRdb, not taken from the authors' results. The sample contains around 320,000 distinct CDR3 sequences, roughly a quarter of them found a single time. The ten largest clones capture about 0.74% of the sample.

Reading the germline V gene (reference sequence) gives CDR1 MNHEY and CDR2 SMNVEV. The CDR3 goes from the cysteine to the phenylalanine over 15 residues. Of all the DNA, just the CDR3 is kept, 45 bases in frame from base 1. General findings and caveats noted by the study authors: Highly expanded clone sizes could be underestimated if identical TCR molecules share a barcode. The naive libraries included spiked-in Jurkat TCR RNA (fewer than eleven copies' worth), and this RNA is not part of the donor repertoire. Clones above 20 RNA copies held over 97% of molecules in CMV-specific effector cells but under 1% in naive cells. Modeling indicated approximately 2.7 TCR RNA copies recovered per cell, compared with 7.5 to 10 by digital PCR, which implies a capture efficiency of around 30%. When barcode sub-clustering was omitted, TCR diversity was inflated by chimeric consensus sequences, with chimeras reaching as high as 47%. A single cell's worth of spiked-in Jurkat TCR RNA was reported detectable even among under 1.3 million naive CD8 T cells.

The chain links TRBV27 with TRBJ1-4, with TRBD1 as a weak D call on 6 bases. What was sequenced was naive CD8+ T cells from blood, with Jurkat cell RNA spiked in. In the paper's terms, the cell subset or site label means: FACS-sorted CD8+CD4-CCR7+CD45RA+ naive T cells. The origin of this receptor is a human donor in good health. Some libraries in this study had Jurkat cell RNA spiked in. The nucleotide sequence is TGTGCCAGCAGTTCCCCCGGGGCAGGGGATGAAAAACCGTTTTTT. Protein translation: CASSSPGAGDEKPFF.